The rows below give T cell receptor beta chains drawn from one sample of a study of a mutant IDH1 vaccine in newly diagnosed glioma. No antigen is known for these receptors. Generated by immunoSEQ multiplex PCR, the TCRdb table keeps only in-frame clones and is missing some. The data hold tens of thousands of clones, with around 86% observed a single time. Sequencing used PBMCs, obtained from a glioma patient whose treatment included an IDH1 peptide vaccine. These receptors originate from a man aged 30-40 years with glioma. CDR3s include the opening cysteine and the closing phenylalanine or tryptophan. Each record gives: D gene, clone size, CDR3 length, V gene, J gene, CDR3 DNA, CDR3 protein. A D gene is named only where the DNA matches it firmly. For some rows the clone size is stated as once, few or many, or as a class when expanded; others skip it.

>TRBD1|once|14|TRBV5-1|TRBJ1-2
TGCGCCAGCAGCTTGGGGACAGGCGTTTATGGCTACACCTTC
CASSLGTGVYGYTF
>TRBD2|NA|14|TRBV7-2|TRBJ2-7
TGTGCCAGCAGCTTAGTGGAGCGGGACTACGAGCAGTACTTC
CASSLVERDYEQYF
>TRBD1|NA|15|TRBV6-6|TRBJ1-2
TGTGCCACTTGGGCTATGACAGGGCTGAACTATGGCTACACCTTC
CATWAMTGLNYGYTF
>TRBD2|once|14|TRBV5-1|TRBJ2-1
TGCGCCAGCAGCCACGGACTAGTTGGGAATGAGCAGTTCTTC
CASSHGLVGNEQFF
>TRBD2|NA|20|TRBV4-2|TRBJ2-7
TGTGCCAGCAGCCAAGATCTGGGCCTAGCGGGTATTACGAGCTCCTACGAGCAGTACTTC
CASSQDLGLAGITSSYEQYF
>TRBD2|NA|13|TRBV7-3|TRBJ2-3
TGTGCCAGCAGCTTAGTTGTCGGGACTAGATTGTATTTT
CASSLVVGTRLYF
>NA|NA|13|TRBV6-5|TRBJ2-2
TGTGCCAGCAGTCCTCACTACACCGGGGAGCTGTTTTTT
CASSPHYTGELFF
>NA|NA|14|TRBV11-2|TRBJ2-3
TGTGCCAGCAGCGCTCGACTAGTTTCAGATACGCAGTATTTT
CASSARLVSDTQYF
>NA|NA|15|TRBV6-5|TRBJ2-7
TGTGCCAGCAGAGCGACTGGCCTCAGCTCCTACGAGCAGTACTTC
CASRATGLSSYEQYF
>NA|NA|15|TRBV5-4|TRBJ2-7
TGTGCCAGCAGCTTGGGGGCCCGTCATTCCTACGAGCAGTACTTC
CASSLGARHSYEQYF
>NA|NA|15|TRBV19|TRBJ1-2
TGTGCCAGTAGTACCTCAATTGGACGGAACTATGGCTACACCTTC
CASSTSIGRNYGYTF